This T cell receptor (beta chain) was documented in a study of T cell responses to AZD1222 COVID-19 vaccine. Background on the study: Second-dose recipients at about 4 or about 12 weeks were treated as one pooled group.

Study-level points and caveats: Recipients of two AZD1222 doses showed rising Spike-specific TCR breadth and depth. Samples come after the peak T cell response, not at day 14. Close to half of spike-specific TCRs reportedly recognize unmutated variant regions.

CDR3 length: 14 residues. Germline CDR1 and CDR2: SGHNT and YYREEE (reference sequence). Trimming removed 4 bases from V and 5 bases from J, with 14 bases in between. Generated by immunoSEQ multiplex PCR, the TCRdb table keeps only in-frame clones and is missing some. The repertoire holds 100,000 to 110,000 clones, with around nine tenths as singletons. Notes on this clone: Antigen specificity is unknown.

This chain joins TRBV5-4 and TRBJ2-3, with D perhaps matching TRBD2 (5 bases). The input for sequencing was peripheral blood, taken on day 0 of AZD1222 vaccination. This receptor was obtained from an adult in good health. CDR3 nucleotides: TGTGCCAGCAGCCAGATTGGACGGGGAGATACGCAGTATTTT. It encodes CASSQIGRGDTQYF. Filled out from reference TRBV5-4 and TRBJ2-3, the complete variable domain reads ETGVTQSPTHLIKTRGQQVTLRCSSQSGHNTVSWYQQALGQGPQFIFQYYREEENGRGNFPPRFSGLQFPNYSSELNVNALELDDSALYLCASSQIGRGDTQYFGPGTRLTVL.